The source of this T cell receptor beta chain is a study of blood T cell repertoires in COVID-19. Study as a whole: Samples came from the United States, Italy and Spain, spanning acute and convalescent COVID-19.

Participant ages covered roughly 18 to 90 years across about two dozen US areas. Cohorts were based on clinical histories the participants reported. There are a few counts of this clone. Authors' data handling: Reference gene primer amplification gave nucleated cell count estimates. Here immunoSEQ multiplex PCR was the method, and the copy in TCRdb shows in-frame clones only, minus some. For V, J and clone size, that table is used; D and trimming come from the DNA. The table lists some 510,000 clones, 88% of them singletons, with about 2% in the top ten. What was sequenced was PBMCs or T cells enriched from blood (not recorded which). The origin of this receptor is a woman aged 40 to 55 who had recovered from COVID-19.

The CDR3 region has the DNA TGCGCCAGCAGCTGGGGGGAGGACTCCTACGAGCAGTACTTC. Its protein is CASSWGEDSYEQYF. This sequence joins TRBV4-3 and TRBJ2-7, with D possibly matching TRBD2 (6 bases). Germline V CDR1 and CDR2: LGHNA, YSLEER. The CDR3 runs to 14 residues. Trimming removed 5 bases from V and 0 bases from J, with 11 bases in between.